This T cell receptor (beta chain) was observed in a study of spatial heterogeneity in lung cancer. Turning to the study itself: A consistent excess of beta-chain over alpha-chain sequences was detected. Study-wide findings and caveats: For expanded intratumoral alpha and beta TCRs, counts tracked tumor mutation counts.

This clonotype was picked up many times. Antigen unknown. As for time point: sample taken at primary tumor resection. Samples were obtained from about 72 donors, all untreated early-stage non-small cell lung cancer patients. Unsorted tumor, nontumor lung tissue or cryopreserved PBMC supplied the whole RNA. Each CDR3 protein is one row after TCRdb ran MiXCR on the 5' RACE reads. The sample shows around 10,000 distinct CDR3 sequences, more than 13% of them seen only once. The CDR3 is 13 amino acids. Trimming cost V 1 base and J 6 bases, with 7 bases left between them. Per the germline V gene, CDR1 is SGHDN and CDR2 is FVKESK.

The receptor was isolated from a male donor with early-stage non-small cell lung cancer. The genes are TRBV14 and TRBJ2-4; D is unclear. The input for sequencing was lung tumor tissue, taken at surgery. In DNA form, the CDR3 reads TGTGCCAGCAGCCAAGGGGAAAGAAACATTCAGTACTTC. Translation gives CASSQGERNIQYF. The complete variable domain, with remaining parts taken from reference TRBV14 and TRBJ2-4, reads EAGVTQFPSHSVIEKGQTVTLRCDPISGHDNLYWYRRVMGKEIKFLLHFVKESKQDESGMPNNRFLAERTGGTYSTLKVQPAELEDSGVYFCASSQGERNIQYFGAGTRLSVL.